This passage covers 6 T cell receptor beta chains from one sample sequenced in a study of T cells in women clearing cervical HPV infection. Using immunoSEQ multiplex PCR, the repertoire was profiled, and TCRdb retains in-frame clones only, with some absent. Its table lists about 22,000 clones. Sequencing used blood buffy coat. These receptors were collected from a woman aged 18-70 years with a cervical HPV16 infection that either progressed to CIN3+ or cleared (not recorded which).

The CDR3 reads CASSLVDTDTQYF. The CDR3 bases that were read are TGTGCCAGCAGCTTAGTAGACACAGATACG. This chain uses TRBV7-9 with TRBJ2-3, with D uncertain. The read ends 3 residues early relative to the CDR3; the germline J gene fills the gap. Trimming stripped 1 base from V and 2 bases from J, with 4 bases between. Germline CDR1 reads SEHNR; CDR2 reads FQNEAQ (reference sequence). The length of the CDR3 is 13 residues. Full variable domain (rest looked up from reference TRBV7-9 and TRBJ2-3): DTGVSQNPRHKITKRGQNVTFRCDPISEHNRLYWYRQTLGQGPEFLTYFQNEAQLEKSRLLSDRFSAERPKGSFSTLEIQRTEQGDSAMYLCASSLVDTDTQYFGPGTRLTVL.

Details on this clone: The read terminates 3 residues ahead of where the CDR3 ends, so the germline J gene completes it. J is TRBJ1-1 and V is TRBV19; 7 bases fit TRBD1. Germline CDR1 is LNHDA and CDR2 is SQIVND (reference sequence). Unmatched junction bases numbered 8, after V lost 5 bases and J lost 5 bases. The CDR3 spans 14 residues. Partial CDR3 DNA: TGTGCCAGTAGTCAACAGGGGTTGGGGACTGAA. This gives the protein CASSQQGLGTE. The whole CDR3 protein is CASSQQGLGTEAFF. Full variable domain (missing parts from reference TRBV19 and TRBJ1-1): DGGITQSPKYLFRKEGQNVTLSCEQNLNHDAMYWYRQDPGQGLRLIYYSQIVNDFQKGDIAEGYSVSREKKESFPLTVTSAQKNPTAFYLCASSQQGLGTEAFFGQGTRLTVV.

The part of the CDR3 DNA that was read is TGTGCCAGCAGTAACACCGGGACAGGGAACTATGGC. It specifies CASSNTGTGNYG. The CDR3 in full is CASSNTGTGNYGYTF. This chain links TRBV12-3 or TRBV12-4 with TRBJ1-2; 9 bases match TRBD1. The CDR3 extends 3 residues past the end of the read, so its final part is completed from the germline J gene. Trimming took 5 bases from V and 2 from J; bases not matched to a gene: 6. This CDR3 is 15 amino acids long.

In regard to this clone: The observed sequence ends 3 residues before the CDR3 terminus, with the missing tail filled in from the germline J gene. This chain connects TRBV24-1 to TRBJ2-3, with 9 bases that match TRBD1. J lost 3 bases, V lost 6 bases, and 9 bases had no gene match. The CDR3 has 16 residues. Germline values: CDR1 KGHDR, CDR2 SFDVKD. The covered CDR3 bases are TGTGCCACCAGTCTCTTGGACAGGGGTGATACAGATACG. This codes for CATSLLDRGDTDT. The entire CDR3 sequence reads CATSLLDRGDTDTQYF.

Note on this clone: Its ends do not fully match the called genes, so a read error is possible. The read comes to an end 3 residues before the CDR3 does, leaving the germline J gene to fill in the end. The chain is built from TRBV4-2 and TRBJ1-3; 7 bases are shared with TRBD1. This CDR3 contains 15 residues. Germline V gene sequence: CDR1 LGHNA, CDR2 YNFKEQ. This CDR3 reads CASSQATGEGNTIYF. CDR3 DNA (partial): TGCGCCAGCAGCCAAGCCACAGGGGAGGGAAACACC.

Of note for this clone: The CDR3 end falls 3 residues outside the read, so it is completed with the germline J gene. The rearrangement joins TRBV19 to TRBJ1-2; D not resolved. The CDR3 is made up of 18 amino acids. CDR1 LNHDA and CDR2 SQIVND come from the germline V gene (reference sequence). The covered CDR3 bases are TGTGCCAGTAGTATCGAATTCGTGGGCTATTCAAGGACTTACGAC. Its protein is CASSIEFVGYSRTYD. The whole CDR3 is CASSIEFVGYSRTYDYTF.